The 7 T cell receptor beta chains below come from one sample, sequenced in a study of radiation and T cells in renal cell carcinoma. Time point in this sample: baseline pretreatment blood. Treatment here: 15 Gy SBRT to primary tumor, nephrectomy 4 weeks later. TCRdb's table, derived via immunoSEQ multiplex PCR, lists solely in-frame clones and lacks some. This table holds tens of thousands of clones, approximately 80% found once. The sample here was blood, taken from a patient whose treatment included radiotherapy and nephrectomy. The source is a man in his sixties with renal cell carcinoma.

The J gene is TRBJ2-1, the V gene TRBV5-6, with 7 bases aligning to TRBD1. Trimming took 4 bases from V and 8 from J; bases not matched to a gene: 6. The CDR3 totals 13 residues. Germline CDR1 reads SGHDT; CDR2 reads YYEEEE. The CDR3 protein is CASSLPGGYEQFF. CDR3 DNA sequence: TGTGCCAGCAGCCTCCCAGGGGGTTATGAGCAGTTCTTC. The entire variable domain, with the rest obtained from reference TRBV5-6 and TRBJ2-1, is as follows: DAGVTQSPTHLIKTRGQQVTLRCSPKSGHDTVSWYQQALGQGPQFIFQYYEEEERQRGNFPDRFSGHQFPNYSSELNVNALLLGDSALYLCASSLPGGYEQFFGPGTRLTVL.

This clone was counted a few times. The J gene is TRBJ2-1, the V gene TRBV27, with D possibly matching TRBD2 (5 bases). CDR1 is MNHEY and CDR2 is SMNVEV in the germline V gene (reference sequence). V lost 0 bases to trimming and J lost 10 bases, with 7 bases between them. This CDR3 contains 12 residues. As DNA, the CDR3 is TGTGCCAGCAGTTTATCGGGCGGGGAGCAGTTCTTC. It codes for CASSLSGGEQFF.

The J gene is TRBJ2-1, the V gene TRBV15; perhaps TRBD2 as D (6 bases). CDR3 length: 15 residues. CDR1 and CDR2 (germline): LNHNV, YYDKDF (reference sequence). V was shortened by 4 bases and J by 2 bases, with 12 bases between the two germline ends. The CDR3 DNA sequence: TGTGCCACCAGCAAGCGTAGCGGAGCCTACAATGAGCAGTTCTTC. Translated: CATSKRSGAYNEQFF. Complete variable domain (other parts from reference TRBV15 and TRBJ2-1): DAMVIQNPRYQVTQFGKPVTLSCSQTLNHNVMYWYQQKSSQAPKLLFHYYDKDFNNEADTPDNFQSRRPNTSFCFLDIRSPGLGDTAMYLCATSKRSGAYNEQFFGPGTRLTVL.

This chain links TRBV6-1 with TRBJ2-1; D is perhaps TRBD1 (6 bases). This CDR3 has 13 residues. Germline lookup yields CDR1 MNHNS and CDR2 SASEGT. Trimming cost V 6 bases and J 12 bases, with 18 bases left between them. CDR3 coding DNA: TGTGCCAGCAGAGAGGGGACATTGGGGGTGCAGTTCTTC. Residues: CASREGTLGVQFF.

The genes are TRBV11-2 and TRBJ2-7; 9 bases line up with TRBD2. The germline CDR1 and CDR2 sequences are SGHAT and FQNNGV. Unmatched junction bases numbered 7, after V lost 5 bases and J lost 2 bases. CDR3 size: 15 residues. This CDR3 is CASSPGLAFTYEQYF. Here the CDR3 DNA reads TGTGCCAGCAGCCCAGGACTAGCGTTTACCTACGAGCAGTACTTC.

This chain links TRBV27 with TRBJ2-7; 12 bases are shared with TRBD2. The germline CDR1 and CDR2 sequences are MNHEY and SMNVEV (reference sequence). The CDR3 runs 20 residues. Losses at the gene ends were 4 bases for V and 6 bases for J; bases not matched to a gene: 22. Here the CDR3 DNA reads TGTGCCAGCAGTTCGATACCCCTAACCCCTCCTAGCGGGAGGGCCCCCGAGCAGTACTTC. Its protein product is CASSSIPLTPPSGRAPEQYF.

This clone was found once. The chain couples TRBV5-1 to TRBJ2-7, with TRBD2 identical over 10 bases. Germline CDR1 is SGHRS and CDR2 is YFSETQ. Trimming at V came to 4 bases and at J to 4 bases, leaving 8 bases not matched to a gene. The CDR3 extends over 15 amino acids. CDR3 DNA: TGCGCCAGCAGCAGATTAGCGGGAGGCTTGTACGAGCAGTACTTC. It encodes CASSRLAGGLYEQYF.